The T cell receptor (beta chain) described here comes from a study of control samples from healthy donors and cancer patients. The germline V gene has CDR1 SQVTM and CDR2 ANQGSEA. Trimming removed 7 bases from V and 4 bases from J, with 12 bases in between. This CDR3 comprises 12 residues. Clones were read by immunoSEQ multiplex PCR, and TCRdb kept only the in-frame ones, dropping some. The table includes 77,000 or so clones, roughly 89% detected once. This rearrangement joins TRBV29-1 to TRBJ2-3, with D perhaps given as TRBD1 or TRBD2 (5 bases each). This receptor was obtained from a man aged 25 to 40 in good health. Sequencing used blood. This CDR3 is CSGGPLPDTQYF. For the CDR3, the DNA is TGCAGCGGGGGACCGCTCCCAGATACGCAGTATTTT.